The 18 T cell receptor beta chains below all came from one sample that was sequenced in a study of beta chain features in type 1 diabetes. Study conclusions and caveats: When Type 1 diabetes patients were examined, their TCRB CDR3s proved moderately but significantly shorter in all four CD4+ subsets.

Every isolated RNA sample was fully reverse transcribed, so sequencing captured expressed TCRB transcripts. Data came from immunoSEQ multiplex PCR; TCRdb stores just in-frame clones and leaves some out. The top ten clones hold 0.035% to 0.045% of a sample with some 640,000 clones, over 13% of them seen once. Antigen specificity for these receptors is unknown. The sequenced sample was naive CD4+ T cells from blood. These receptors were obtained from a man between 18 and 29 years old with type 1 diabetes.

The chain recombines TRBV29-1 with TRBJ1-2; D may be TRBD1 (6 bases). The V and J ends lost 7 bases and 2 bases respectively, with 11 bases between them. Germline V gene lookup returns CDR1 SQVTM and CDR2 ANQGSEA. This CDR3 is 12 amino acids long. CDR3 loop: CSAYGQNYGYTF. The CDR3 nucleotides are TGCAGCGCATACGGACAGAACTATGGCTACACCTTC.

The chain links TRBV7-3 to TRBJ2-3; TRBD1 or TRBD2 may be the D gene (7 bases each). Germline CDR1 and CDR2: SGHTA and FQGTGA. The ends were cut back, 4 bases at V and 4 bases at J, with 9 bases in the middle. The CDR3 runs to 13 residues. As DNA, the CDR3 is TGTGCCAGCAGCTCAGGGGGGGCAGATACGCAGTATTTT. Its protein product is CASSSGGADTQYF. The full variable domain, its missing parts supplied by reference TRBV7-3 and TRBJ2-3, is GAGVSQTPSNKVTEKGKYVELRCDPISGHTALYWYRQSLGQGPEFLIYFQGTGAADDSGLPNDRFFAVRPEGSVSTLKIQRTERGDSAVYLCASSSGGADTQYFGPGTRLTVL.

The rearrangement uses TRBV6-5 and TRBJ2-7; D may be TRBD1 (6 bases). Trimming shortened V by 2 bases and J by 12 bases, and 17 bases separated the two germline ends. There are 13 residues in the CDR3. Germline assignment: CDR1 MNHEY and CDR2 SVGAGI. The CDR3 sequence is CASSYLDRTRWYF. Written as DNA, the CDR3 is TGTGCCAGCAGTTACCTCGACAGGACCCGGTGGTACTTC.

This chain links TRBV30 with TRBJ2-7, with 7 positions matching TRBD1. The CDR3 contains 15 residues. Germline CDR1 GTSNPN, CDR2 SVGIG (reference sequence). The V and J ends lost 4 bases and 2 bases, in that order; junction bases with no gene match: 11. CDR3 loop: CAWTLPGQMTYEQYF. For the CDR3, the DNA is TGTGCCTGGACCCTTCCGGGACAGATGACCTACGAGCAGTACTTC. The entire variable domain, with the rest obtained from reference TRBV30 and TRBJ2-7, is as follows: SQTIHQWPATLVQPVGSPLSLECTVEGTSNPNLYWYRQAAGRGLQLLFYSVGIGQISSEVPQNLSASRPQDRQFILSSKKLLLSDSGFYLCAWTLPGQMTYEQYFGPGTRLTVT.

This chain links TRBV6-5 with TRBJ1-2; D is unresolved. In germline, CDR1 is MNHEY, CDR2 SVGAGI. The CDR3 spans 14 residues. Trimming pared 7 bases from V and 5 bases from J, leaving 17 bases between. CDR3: CASIGVGQAYGYTF. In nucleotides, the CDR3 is TGTGCCAGCATCGGAGTTGGTCAGGCGTATGGCTACACCTTC.

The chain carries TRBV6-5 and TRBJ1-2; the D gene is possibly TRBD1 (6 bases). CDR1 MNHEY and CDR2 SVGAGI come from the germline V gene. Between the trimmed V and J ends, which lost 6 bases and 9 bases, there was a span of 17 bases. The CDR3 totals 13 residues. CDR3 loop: CASSRRTDSRYTF. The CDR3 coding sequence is TGTGCCAGCAGCCGACGGACGGACAGTCGCTACACCTTC.

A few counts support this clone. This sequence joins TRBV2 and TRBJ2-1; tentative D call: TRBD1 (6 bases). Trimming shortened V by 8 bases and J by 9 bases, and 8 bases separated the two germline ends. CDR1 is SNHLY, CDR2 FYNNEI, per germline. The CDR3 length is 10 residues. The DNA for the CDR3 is TGTGCCAGCCAGGGGCGTGAGCAGTTCTTC. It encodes CASQGREQFF.

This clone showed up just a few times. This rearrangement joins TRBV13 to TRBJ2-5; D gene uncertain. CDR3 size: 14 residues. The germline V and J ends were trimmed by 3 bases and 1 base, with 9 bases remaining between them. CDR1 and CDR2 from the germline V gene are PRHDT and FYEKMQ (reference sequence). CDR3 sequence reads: CASSFSDSQETQYF. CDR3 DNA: TGTGCCAGCAGCTTCTCTGACTCCCAAGAGACCCAGTACTTC.

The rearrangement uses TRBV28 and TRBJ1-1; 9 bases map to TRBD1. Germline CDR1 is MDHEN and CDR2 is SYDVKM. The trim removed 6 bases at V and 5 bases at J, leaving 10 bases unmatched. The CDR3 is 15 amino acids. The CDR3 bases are TGTGCCAGCAGCCCAGGAGGGACAGGGCATACTGAAGCTTTCTTT. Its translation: CASSPGGTGHTEAFF.

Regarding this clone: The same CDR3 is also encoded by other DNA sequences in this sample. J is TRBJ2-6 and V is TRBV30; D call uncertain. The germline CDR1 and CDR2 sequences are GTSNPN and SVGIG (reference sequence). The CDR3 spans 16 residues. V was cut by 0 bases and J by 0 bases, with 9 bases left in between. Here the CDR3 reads CAWSVKLASGANVLTF. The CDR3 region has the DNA TGTGCCTGGAGTGTAAAGCTGGCCTCTGGGGCCAACGTCCTGACTTTC.

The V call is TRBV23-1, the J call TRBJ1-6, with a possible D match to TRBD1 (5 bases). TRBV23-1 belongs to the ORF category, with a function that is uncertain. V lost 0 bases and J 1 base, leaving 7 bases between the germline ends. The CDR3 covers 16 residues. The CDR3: CASSQSRESYNSPLHF. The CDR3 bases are TGCGCCAGCAGTCAATCCAGGGAGTCCTATAATTCACCCCTCCACTTT.

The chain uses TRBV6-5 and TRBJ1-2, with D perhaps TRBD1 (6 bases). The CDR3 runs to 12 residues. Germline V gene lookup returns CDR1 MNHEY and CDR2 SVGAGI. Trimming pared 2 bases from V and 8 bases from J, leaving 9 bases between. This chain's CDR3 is CASSYRGQGYTF. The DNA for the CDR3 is TGTGCCAGCAGTTACCGGGGGCAAGGCTACACCTTC.

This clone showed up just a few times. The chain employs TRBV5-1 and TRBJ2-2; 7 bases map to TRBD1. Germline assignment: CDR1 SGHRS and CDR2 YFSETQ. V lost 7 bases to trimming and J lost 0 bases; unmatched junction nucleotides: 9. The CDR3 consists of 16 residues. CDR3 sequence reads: CASARRDSANTGELFF. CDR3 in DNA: TGCGCCAGCGCTCGAAGGGACAGCGCGAACACCGGGGAGCTGTTTTTT.

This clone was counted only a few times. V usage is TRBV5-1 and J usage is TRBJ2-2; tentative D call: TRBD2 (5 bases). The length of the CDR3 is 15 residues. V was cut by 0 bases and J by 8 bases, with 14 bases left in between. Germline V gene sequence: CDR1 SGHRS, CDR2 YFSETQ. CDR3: CASSLVTSLVGELFF. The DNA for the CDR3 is TGCGCCAGCAGCTTGGTGACATCACTAGTAGGGGAGCTGTTTTTT.

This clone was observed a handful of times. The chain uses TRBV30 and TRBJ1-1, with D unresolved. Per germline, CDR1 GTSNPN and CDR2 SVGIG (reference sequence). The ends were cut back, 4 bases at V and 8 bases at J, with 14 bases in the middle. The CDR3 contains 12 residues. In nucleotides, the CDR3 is TGTGCCTGGAAACACGGTACATGGGAAGCTTTCTTT. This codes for CAWKHGTWEAFF.

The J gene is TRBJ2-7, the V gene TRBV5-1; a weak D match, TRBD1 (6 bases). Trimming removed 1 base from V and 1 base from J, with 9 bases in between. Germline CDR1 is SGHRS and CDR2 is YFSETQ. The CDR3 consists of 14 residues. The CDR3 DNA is TGCGCCAGCAGCTTGCAGGGGCTGTCCTACGAGCAGTACTTC. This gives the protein CASSLQGLSYEQYF.

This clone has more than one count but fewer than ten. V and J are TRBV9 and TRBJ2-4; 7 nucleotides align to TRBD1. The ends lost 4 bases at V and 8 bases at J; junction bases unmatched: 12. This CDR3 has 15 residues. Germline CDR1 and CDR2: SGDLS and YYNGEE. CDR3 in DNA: TGTGCCAGCAGCCCTCGACAGGGAGTGGGGGACATTCAGTACTTC. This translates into CASSPRQGVGDIQYF.

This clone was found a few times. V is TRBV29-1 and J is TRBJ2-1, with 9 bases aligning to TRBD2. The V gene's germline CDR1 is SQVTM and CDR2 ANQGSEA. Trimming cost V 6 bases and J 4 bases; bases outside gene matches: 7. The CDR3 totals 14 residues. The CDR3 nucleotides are TGCAGCGTCCAAAAAAGCGGGAGGTACAATGAGCAGTTCTTC. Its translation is CSVQKSGRYNEQFF.